This T cell receptor beta chain was captured in a study of early T cells in non-severe SARS-CoV-2 infection. Study as a whole: The authors sequenced bulk RNA from unsorted whole blood, leaving chains unpaired.

Attached unique molecular identifiers marked individual cDNA molecules. TCRdb reprocessed the 5' RACE reads with MiXCR, giving one entry per CDR3 protein. The repertoire holds about 120,000 distinct CDR3 sequences, over 10% seen once, with around 4.1% in the top ten. The sequence came from an adult who was a healthcare worker with PCR-confirmed SARS-CoV-2 infection or an uninfected control (not recorded which). Sequenced material: whole blood, taken at baseline.

In DNA form, the CDR3 reads TGCGCCAGCAGCCCGAGGATCCCTACAGGGCCCAATCAGCCCCAGCATTTT. As protein: CASSPRIPTGPNQPQHF. This chain uses TRBV4-1 with TRBJ1-5; maybe TRBD1 (6 bases). V lost 4 bases and J lost 3, with 19 bases in between. Germline CDR1 reads MGHRA; CDR2 reads YSYEKL. The CDR3 contains 17 residues.